The TCR beta chain under discussion was sequenced for a study of T cell repertoires in cytomegalovirus infection. TCRdb called the reads again in MiXCR, with one record for every CDR3 protein. The sample lists roughly 500,000 distinct CDR3 sequences, approximately 15% occurring once. On this clonotype itself: Antigen unknown.

General study results and limits: Dominating the ex vivo response were HLA-C-restricted CMV-specific TCR beta clonotypes.

Per the germline V gene, CDR1 is SGDLS and CDR2 is YYNGEE. This CDR3 spans 12 amino acids. Trimming stripped 4 bases from V and 7 bases from J, with 11 bases between. The sample taken for sequencing was CD8+ T cells from PBMCs. The sequence derives from a human donor in good health (CMV status not recorded). Some clones in this sample may be carry-over from other donors' samples. The V gene is TRBV9, the J gene TRBJ1-1; D unresolved. The CDR3 loop reads CASSISGGEAFF. In nucleotides, the CDR3 is TGTGCCAGCAGCATATCGGGTGGTGAAGCTTTCTTT.